The clone carrying this T cell receptor (beta chain) has just a few counts. Alopecia areata patients provided lesional scalp punch biopsies and peripheral blood, both collected for the study. The data were taken from a study of CD8+ T cells in alopecia areata. Study in general: Those treated were given oral tofacitinib at 5 to 10 mg twice daily. Dosing with tofacitinib proceeded for 6 to 18 months, followed by 6 months off drug.

RNA extraction and reverse transcription yielded cDNA as sequencing template. Data came from immunoSEQ multiplex PCR; TCRdb stores just in-frame clones and leaves some out. This table has 150,000 to 200,000 clones, over 50% appearing once. Sequenced here: CD4+ T cells sorted from blood, sampled at week 0. The receptor comes from a human donor with alopecia areata.

This CDR3 is CAATTGAQETQYF. As DNA, the CDR3 is TGTGCCGCAACTACAGGGGCACAAGAGACCCAGTACTTC. The chain employs TRBV5-4 and TRBJ2-5; 7 bases are a match to TRBD1. Germline V gene data show CDR1 as SGHNT and CDR2 as YYREEE (reference sequence). Trimming at V came to 10 bases and at J to 2 bases, leaving 8 bases not matched to a gene. This CDR3 spans 13 amino acids. Together with reference TRBV5-4 and TRBJ2-5, the CDR3 gives the full variable domain: ETGVTQSPTHLIKTRGQQVTLRCSSQSGHNTVSWYQQALGQGPQFIFQYYREEENGRGNFPPRFSGLQFPNYSSELNVNALELDDSALYLCAATTGAQETQYFGPGTRLLVL.